Listed below are T cell receptor beta chains from one sample, sequenced in a study of T-cell memory formation after mild COVID-19. Via MiXCR, TCRdb re-called the 5' RACE reads, giving one row per CDR3 protein. Among about 400,000 distinct CDR3 sequences listed, more than 15% were seen once. Sequencing input: PBMCs or a T cell subset sorted from them (not recorded which). The receptors originated from a man younger than 35 who had mild COVID-19 (a few samples of this study predate the infection). Cell type and time point are not known. The CDR3 runs from the conserved cysteine through the conserved F or W. D genes are given only for firm matches. The size field is filled for only some rows; it gives once, few, many or a size class.

>-|TRBJ1-1|TRBV6-2/TRBV6-3|-
CASSRRDTGTRENTEAFF
TGTGCCAGCAGCCGACGGGACACCGGGACAAGAGAGAACACTGAAGCTTTCTTT
>-|TRBJ2-1|TRBV12-3/TRBV12-4|few
CASSLVQGNEQFF
TGTGCCAGCAGTTTAGTACAGGGCAATGAGCAGTTCTTC
>-|TRBJ2-2|TRBV27|many
CASSPVNTGELFF
TGTGCCAGCAGTCCCGTTAACACCGGGGAGCTGTTTTTT
>-|TRBJ2-7|TRBV7-3|-
CASSLGRSYEQYF
TGTGCCAGCAGCTTGGGACGGAGCTACGAGCAGTACTTC
>TRBD1|TRBJ1-1|TRBV7-2|-
CASSLDRGWTEAFF
TGTGCCAGCAGCTTAGACAGGGGTTGGACTGAAGCTTTCTTT
>-|TRBJ2-1|TRBV7-9|-
CASRLGGALTSRNEQFF
TGTGCCAGCAGGCTGGGGGGCGCGCTGACATCCCGCAATGAGCAGTTCTTC
>-|TRBJ1-2|TRBV20-1|-
CSARGSDNYGYTF
TGCAGTGCTAGAGGGTCCGATAACTATGGCTACACCTTC
>-|TRBJ2-7|TRBV4-1|few
CASSQRYGETSYEQYF
TGCGCCAGCAGCCAAAGGTACGGGGAGACGTCCTACGAGCAGTACTTC
>TRBD1|TRBJ1-1|TRBV5-5|-
CASSLLGGVKNTEAFF
TGTGCCAGCAGCTTGTTAGGGGGCGTAAAGAACACTGAAGCTTTCTTT
>-|TRBJ1-1|TRBV3-1|-
CASSQGPQGRTNTEAFF
TGTGCCAGCAGCCAAGGACCTCAGGGACGGACGAACACTGAAGCTTTCTTT
>-|TRBJ2-7|TRBV5-1|-
CDSSLTGAYEQYF
TGCGACAGCAGCTTGACCGGAGCCTACGAGCAGTACTTC
>-|TRBJ1-2|TRBV29-1|few
CSVGVPNRGIGYTF
TGCAGCGTTGGAGTACCTAATAGGGGAATTGGCTACACCTTC
>-|TRBJ1-5|TRBV3-1|few
CASSRNDQPQHF
TGTGCCAGCAGCCGGAATGATCAGCCCCAGCATTTT
>TRBD1|TRBJ1-1|TRBV28|few
CASSFLDRVGTEAFF
TGTGCCAGCAGTTTCTTGGACAGGGTGGGAACTGAAGCTTTCTTT
>-|TRBJ2-5|TRBV18|-
CASSGEETQYF
TGTGCCAGCTCGGGGGAAGAGACCCAGTACTTC
>TRBD2|TRBJ2-3|TRBV15|few
CATSNRLAGVTDTQYF
TGTGCCACCAGCAATCGACTAGCGGGGGTCACAGATACGCAGTATTTT
>TRBD1|TRBJ2-1|TRBV7-8|few
CASSLNSQGDYNEQFF
TGTGCCAGCAGCTTAAATTCTCAGGGGGACTACAATGAGCAGTTCTTC
>-|TRBJ1-3|TRBV12-3/TRBV12-4|few
CASSRTDSGNTIYF
TGTGCCAGCAGCCGCACAGACTCTGGAAACACCATATATTTT
>TRBD1|TRBJ1-1|TRBV6-5|-
CASKRQGMNTEAFF
TGTGCCAGCAAGCGACAGGGTATGAACACTGAAGCTTTCTTT
>-|TRBJ1-2|TRBV20-1|few
CSAVREAGYTF
TGCAGTGCCGTCAGGGAAGCTGGCTACACCTTC
>-|TRBJ1-1|TRBV6-5|few
CASSSGGLPATEAFF
TGTGCCAGCAGTTCCGGTGGGCTCCCGGCCACTGAAGCTTTCTTT
>-|TRBJ1-1|TRBV7-2|few
CASSLQIMAPSFF
TGTGCCAGCAGCTTACAGATTATGGCACCGTCTTTCTTT
>TRBD2|TRBJ2-1|TRBV9|few
CASSGQASGHNEQFF
TGTGCCAGCAGCGGCCAAGCTAGCGGCCACAATGAGCAGTTCTTC
>TRBD2|TRBJ2-3|TRBV27|-
CASSLFGGGVSGTQYF
TGTGCCAGCAGTTTATTTGGCGGGGGGGTATCAGGTACGCAGTATTTT
>-|TRBJ1-4|TRBV19|-
CASISRDPATNEKLFF
TGTGCCAGTATATCCAGAGACCCTGCAACTAATGAAAAACTGTTTTTT
>-|TRBJ1-6|TRBV5-1|-
CASSLANQGVSGSPLHF
TGCGCCAGCAGCTTGGCCAATCAAGGGGTCAGTGGTTCACCCCTCCACTTT
>TRBD1|TRBJ1-2|TRBV4-3|-
CASSQETGMTYGYTF
TGCGCCAGCAGCCAAGAGACAGGGATGACCTATGGCTACACCTTC
>-|TRBJ2-1|TRBV7-2|many
CASIPAGSSSYNEQFF
TGTGCCAGCATCCCGGCCGGTTCGAGCTCCTACAATGAGCAGTTCTTC
>-|TRBJ1-2|TRBV5-5|-
CASSLEASYGYTF
TGTGCCAGCAGCTTGGAAGCTTCCTATGGCTACACCTTC
>-|TRBJ1-1|TRBV5-1|-
CASSLDVAKEAFF
TGCGCCAGCAGCTTGGATGTGGCGAAGGAGGCTTTCTTT
>-|TRBJ2-1|TRBV7-9|few
CASSLFVGPGEQFF
TGTGCCAGCAGCTTATTTGTCGGCCCTGGGGAGCAGTTCTTC
>-|TRBJ1-1|TRBV20-1|few
CSTKRSFTEAFF
TGCAGTACGAAACGGAGCTTCACTGAAGCTTTCTTT
>-|TRBJ1-6|TRBV28|-
CASKGGPSIGPLHF
TGTGCCAGCAAGGGGGGACCGTCTATAGGGCCCCTCCACTTT
>-|TRBJ1-2|TRBV7-2|few
CASSLDRQEGYTF
TGTGCCAGCAGCTTAGATAGGCAGGAAGGCTACACCTTC
>-|TRBJ1-1|TRBV6-5|few
CASSYRRRQGLNTEAFF
TGTGCCAGCAGTTACCGCCGCCGCCAGGGGCTGAACACTGAAGCTTTCTTT
>-|TRBJ1-5|TRBV6-1|few
CASNAASWGGGQPQHF
TGTGCCAGCAATGCAGCGAGCTGGGGGGGGGGTCAGCCCCAGCATTTT
>-|TRBJ1-2|TRBV29-1|few
CSVIDGAGYYGYTF
TGCAGCGTTATAGACGGCGCGGGGTACTATGGCTACACCTTC
>-|TRBJ2-7|TRBV7-8|-
CASSLAGQSYEQYF
TGTGCCAGCAGCTTAGCCGGGCAGAGCTACGAGCAGTACTTC
>TRBD1|TRBJ1-1|TRBV7-2|many
CASSLGTANTEAFF
TGTGCCAGCAGCTTGGGGACAGCGAACACTGAAGCTTTCTTT
>TRBD1|TRBJ2-7|TRBV6-6|few
CASSYSPYPGQDSYSYEQYF
TGTGCCAGCAGTTACTCGCCGTATCCGGGACAGGATAGTTACTCCTACGAGCAGTACTTC
>TRBD1|TRBJ2-1|TRBV5-5|-
CASSLGQLQGLFGNEQFF
TGTGCCAGCAGCTTGGGACAACTACAGGGGTTGTTCGGCAATGAGCAGTTCTTC